This TCR beta chain originates from a study of cytomegalovirus exposure and HLA in healthy donors (dated by TCRdb to the late 2010s). Concerning the study at large: According to an earlier analysis of 550 to 750 of the donors, 150 million to 200 million T cells yielded some 120 million unique TCR beta sequences and 276 Gb of sequence data. An early release that covered roughly 600 HLA-typed donors contained about 290 gigabases of sequencing data and some 87 million unique TCR sequences. The genetic ancestry cluster associated with self-reported Caucasian donors included about four fifths of the 398 genotyped donors. The study was designed to test whether signatures of past pathogen exposure could be identified by cataloging public T cell receptors. The study profiled the T cell repertoires of hundreds of subjects by immunosequencing and related them to cytomegalovirus serostatus. Along with the approximately 700-subject first cohort, a separate validation cohort of approximately 110 different subjects was used. To predict cytomegalovirus infection status, the study brought together high-throughput TCR immunosequencing, statistical association of individual TCRs with disease status, and machine learning. To study patterns of TCR occurrence, a later analysis re-analyzed previously published TCR beta repertoires from 600 to 750 donors and added high-resolution HLA genotyping. Rather than drawing on any new phenotypic data, the later analysis identified candidate immune exposures from TCR beta sequences and the way those sequences occurred across donors. To decide whether each TCR beta V gene segment behaved as functional or pseudogenic, an earlier analysis of some 540 of the donors relied on high-throughput TCR beta sequencing. Donor age, sex, ethnicity and CMV serostatus were compiled alongside the repertoire data. In a later genetic analysis, genome-wide SNP genotypes for about 55% of the 666 donors were used, and that subset was treated as a discovery cohort. All discovery cohort repertoires had been generated using a single sequencing platform. Both class I and class II loci were covered by HLA typing, at four-digit resolution. Typing coverage varied by locus: about 620-630 donors for A, B, C, DRB1 and DQB1; under 550 for DQA1; more than 600 for DPA1; more than 450 for DPB1. Because of strong linkage in the cohort, roughly five DR-DQ haplotypes were treated as single units for association and clustering. Among a few hundred genotyped donors of the cohort, an average of about 240,000 unique TCR beta nucleotide sequences were sequenced per donor, roughly 18% of them non-productive. Study-wide conclusions, independent of this receptor: Because the 87-base-pair reads could not distinguish some IMGT-functional V segments, including TRBV6-2 and TRBV6-3, those segments were excluded. Strong co-occurrence of HLA alleles, especially DR and DQ, made assigning TCR associations to individual alleles difficult. A later analysis reported that several top co-occurrence clusters appeared linked to parvovirus B19, influenza, CMV and Epstein-Barr virus. A total of 164 TCR beta chains were listed by the study as associated with cytomegalovirus. Compared with equally common non-associated chains, HLA-associated TCR beta chains in a later analysis were more clonally expanded and had lower generation probabilities. A further reported finding was that TCR beta sequences accurately predicted the HLA-A and HLA-B alleles for most subjects in the first cohort. For the cohort, immune exposure information was limited to CMV serostatus. Specific HLA alleles were associated with over 15,000 TCR beta sequences at a false discovery rate of 0.05 in a later analysis. An earlier analysis of 450 to 750 of the donors showed that most TCR beta V segments appeared in productive rearrangements either about 90% or about 30% of the time, which broadly matched IMGT annotations. According to a later genetic analysis, donors in an Asian-associated ancestry cluster had fewer N-insertions in productive TCRs than the roughly 660-donor mean. Because HLA typing was unavailable for some donors at each locus, only the typed subset was used in association tests. A later analysis found that most CMV-associated TCR beta chains appeared HLA-restricted, with HLA associations seemingly driven largely by CMV exposure. A later analysis found that TCR association rates varied across HLA loci, with DRB1 alleles showing the most associated TCRs and HLA-C alleles the fewest. Because counts were too low, some 17 rarely observed V segments, including chromosome 9 orphons, were excluded from the earlier analysis of several hundred of the donors. According to the authors, the approach could potentially be generalized to other disease states and immunological phenotypes. In vitro tests confirmed that a few of the cytomegalovirus-associated TCR beta chains recognize cytomegalovirus antigens. This cohort had only TCR beta chains sequenced, and the lack of alpha or paired-chain data limited which features could be detected. Sequencing depth was assumed to be roughly uniform across donors in the presence/absence analyses, though that assumption may not hold. Cytomegalovirus status was reported to be diagnosed by the classifier with high specificity and sensitivity in both the original and validation cohorts. The sequencing pipeline was judged likely to have produced a cluster of highly shared sequence variants as a technical artifact. Correlated functional status among segregating V segments might reflect linkage disequilibrium, but an unknown experimental factor could not be ruled out. V-gene and J-gene trimming of TCR beta chains was associated with a missense DCLRE1C variant in a later genetic analysis, and the association was replicated in an independent cohort. While some public TCRs were present in many individuals, most TCR sequences turned up only very rarely across donors.

The protocol used for the library was the immunoSEQ multiplex PCR assay. The multiplex PCR relied on a mix of 60 forward primers for TCR Vbeta segments and 13 reverse primers for TCR Jbeta segments. The CDR3 region of rearranged TCR beta genes was amplified from genomic DNA by a multiplex PCR assay. On the Illumina HiSeq System, the amplified TCR beta libraries were sequenced as 87-base-pair reads. As for the authors' bioinformatics: Across the 700 or so repertoires, a later analysis counted around 80 million unique TCR beta chains, some 11 million of which were shared by at least two donors. Raw reads were error-corrected and collapsed into unique sequences with a nearest-neighbor algorithm that merged closely related sequences to remove PCR and sequencing errors. To assign V, D and J gene segments, CDR3 sequences were aligned to IMGT reference sequences. For a sequence to be retained, a match of at least six nucleotides was required to both a V gene segment and a J gene segment. A rearrangement was called productive if the CDR3 had no stop codons and remained in frame with V and J, and every other rearrangement was called non-productive. CDR3 was defined according to IMGT convention as the region running from the second conserved V-encoded cysteine to the conserved J-encoded phenylalanine. The earlier analysis of 500 to 600 of the donors excluded sequences that lacked an unambiguous match to a single V gene segment. An earlier analysis of several hundred of the donors called V segments functional above 56.7% productive rearrangements and segregating when the between-donor standard deviation exceeded 5%. A statistical classification framework was built to diagnose cytomegalovirus status from the catalog of TCR beta chain sequences. V and J gene assignment, in a later analysis, came from comparing TCR nucleotide sequences with IMGT/GENE-DB human TR gene sequences. Using the TCRdist pipeline, a later analysis assigned CDR3 sequences along with most-parsimonious VDJ recombination scenarios. In a later analysis, each TCR beta chain was defined by its CDR3 amino acid sequence together with its V-gene family, and reads lacking a unique V-gene family were excluded. A later analysis removed 592 highly shared, low-generation-probability nucleotide sequences to deal with suspected cross-contamination and a sequencing artifact. For each public chain, a later analysis derived a clonal expansion index from normalized ranks of inferred template counts within each repertoire. A later analysis computed generation probabilities with a VDJ recombination model fitted to out-of-frame rearrangements, and checked the results against IGoR. In a later analysis, TCR-TCR, TCR-HLA and TCR-CMV co-occurrence was scored with hypergeometric tests, and a repertoire-size bias correction was applied to TCR pairs. In a later analysis, false discovery rates were estimated by permuting HLA or CMV assignments 20 times. In a later analysis, co-occurring TCRs were grouped using DBSCAN, with TCRdist sequence similarity added in when clustering inside HLA-allele-positive subsets. For co-occurrence clustering, repertoires with fewer than 30,000 or more than 120,000 public chains were excluded, along with 4 to 6 repertoires with anomalous nucleotide sharing. TCRdb retrieved this table from immuneACCESS and kept in-frame rearrangements only. Not all clones are present; in checked studies, unresolved V genes account for under half, and no reason is known for the remainder. V, J and clone size derive from that table, while D and trimming were established from the DNA sequence. Across this sample there are tens of thousands of clones, with around 70% seen only once. The ten largest clones take up approximately 9.9% of the sample.

A distance of 8 bases separates the germline ends of V and J, which lose 0 bases and 10 bases respectively. CDR1 and CDR2, per the germline V gene, are SGHRS and YFSETQ. Spanning cysteine to phenylalanine, the CDR3 consists of 12 amino acids. Only the CDR3 portion is preserved as DNA: 36 bases, with reading frame beginning at the first base. On this clone itself: It lacks a known antigen. The sample holds no much larger clone one base away, and base qualities are not on file.

The cohort was made up of approximately 700 healthy bone marrow donors. All cohort members were sampled while nominally healthy, although unrecorded immune exposures were likely present. The donor was CMV seronegative and belonged to the group of around 350 seronegative cohort members. A peripheral blood sample was collected from each donor, and TCR beta sequencing was performed on peripheral blood mononuclear cells. The Qiagen DNeasy Blood Extraction Kit was used to extract genomic DNA from the blood cell samples. Source material: PBMCs. This clonotype was obtained from a woman aged 25 to 39 in good health and CMV-seronegative. In this chain, TRBV5-1 is recombined with TRBJ2-1; no D gene call is confident. The CDR3 amino acid sequence is: CASSLASREQFF. The sequenced DNA is TGCGCCAGCAGCTTGGCCTCGAGAGAGCAGTTCTTC.